Listed here are 15 T cell receptor beta chains from one sample, sequenced in a study of siplizumab effects on memory and regulatory T cells. This table comes from immunoSEQ multiplex PCR, and its TCRdb copy is limited to in-frame clones, with some not included. Among tens of thousands of clones listed, approximately 93% were seen once. Material for sequencing was CD8+ T cells sorted from blood. These receptors were taken from a human donor in good health.

V is TRBV2 and J is TRBJ2-6, with 9 positions matching TRBD1. The CDR3 has 16 amino acids. Per the germline V gene, CDR1 is SNHLY and CDR2 is FYNNEI. The ends lost 8 bases at V and 4 bases at J; junction bases unmatched: 9. This CDR3 reads CASGGQGRAGANVLTF. CDR3 DNA sequence: TGTGCCAGCGGGGGACAGGGAAGAGCCGGGGCCAACGTCCTGACTTTC.

V gene TRBV5-1 combines with J gene TRBJ2-7, with 9 nucleotides matching TRBD1. The CDR3 runs to 14 residues. The ends lost 0 bases at V and 4 bases at J; junction bases unmatched: 2. Looked up from germline, CDR1 is SGHRS and CDR2 is YFSETQ. The CDR3 region is CASSLAGTGYEQYF. Here the CDR3 DNA reads TGCGCCAGCAGCTTGGCCGGGACAGGGTACGAGCAGTACTTC.

This chain uses TRBV19 with TRBJ2-7; D is unresolved. In germline, CDR1 is LNHDA, CDR2 SQIVND (reference sequence). CDR3 length: 14 amino acids. The V gene lost 5 bases and the J gene lost 3 bases, with 14 bases spanning the gap. The CDR3 coding sequence is TGTGCCAGTAGTTGGGCCTCGGCTGGCTACGAGCAGTACTTC. As protein: CASSWASAGYEQYF.

The chain couples TRBV19 to TRBJ1-1; D not certain. CDR1 and CDR2 (germline): LNHDA, SQIVND (reference sequence). The length of the CDR3 is 14 residues. The V and J ends lost 0 bases and 6 bases respectively, with 11 bases between them. Written as DNA, the CDR3 is TGTGCCAGTAGTATAGATCATGGGAGGCCTGAAGCTTTCTTT. Its translation is CASSIDHGRPEAFF.

The CDR3 region is CASSTGGYGYTF. DNA for the CDR3: TGTGCCAGCAGCACAGGGGGCTATGGCTACACCTTC. The chain is built from TRBV7-9 and TRBJ1-2; TRBD1 matches at 8 bases. Germline V gene data show CDR1 as SEHNR and CDR2 as FQNEAQ (reference sequence). CDR3 length: 12 amino acids. V lost 5 bases to trimming and J lost 4 bases; unmatched junction nucleotides: 0.

In this sample, this clone turned up once. The chain uses TRBV18 and TRBJ1-3; D uncertain. Germline CDR1 KGHSH, CDR2 LQKENI. V lost 2 bases, J lost 0 bases, and 8 bases lay in between. This CDR3 is built from 15 residues. This CDR3 reads CASSPSYFSGNTIYF. CDR3 DNA: TGTGCCAGCTCACCATCCTACTTCTCTGGAAACACCATATATTTT.

The rearrangement uses TRBV5-1 and TRBJ2-7, with a possible D match to TRBD2 (7 bases). The CDR3 is made up of 14 amino acids. Germline loops: CDR1 SGHRS, CDR2 YFSETQ. Trimming shortened V by 1 base and J by 2 bases, and 10 bases separated the two germline ends. The CDR3 loop reads CASSLSGGAYEQYF. As DNA, the CDR3 is TGCGCCAGCAGCTTGTCGGGGGGCGCCTACGAGCAGTACTTC.

This rearrangement joins TRBV11-1 to TRBJ1-4; D is ambiguous. Deletions cut 3 bases from V and 3 bases from J, with 5 bases between. Germline CDR1 SGHAT, CDR2 FQDESV (reference sequence). The CDR3 loop spans 13 amino acids. The CDR3 bases are TGTGCCAGCAGCTTTGCATCTAATGAAAAACTGTTTTTT. Residues: CASSFASNEKLFF.

The chain couples TRBV27 to TRBJ2-2; 7 bases align to TRBD1. Trimming at V came to 5 bases and at J to 5 bases, leaving 11 bases not matched to a gene. CDR1 is MNHEY and CDR2 is SMNVEV in the germline V gene (reference sequence). The CDR3 extends over 16 amino acids. The CDR3 loop is CASSAWTGPRTGELFF. The CDR3 nucleotides are TGTGCCAGCAGTGCCTGGACAGGTCCCCGGACCGGGGAGCTGTTTTTT.

The J gene is TRBJ2-1, the V gene TRBV10-1, with a weak D call TRBD1 (6 bases). V lost 3 bases, J lost 7 bases, and 7 bases lay in between. The CDR3 covers 12 residues. Germline lookup yields CDR1 WNHNN and CDR2 SYGVQD (reference sequence). The CDR3 region has the DNA TGCGCCAGCAGTGATAGGGGGAATGAGCAGTTCTTC. Translating it yields CASSDRGNEQFF.

This clone qualifies as medium-sized (0.01 to 0.1%). The V gene is TRBV2, the J gene TRBJ1-5; D unresolved. This CDR3 spans 14 amino acids. The V and J ends lost 1 base and 14 bases respectively, with 18 bases between them. In germline, CDR1 is SNHLY, CDR2 FYNNEI. The CDR3 protein is CASSEDGRSTLEHF. The CDR3 DNA sequence: TGTGCCAGCAGTGAAGATGGCAGGAGTACCTTAGAGCATTTT.

The chain links TRBV28 to TRBJ2-7, with 14 bases matching TRBD2. The V segment lost 3 bases and the J segment 6 bases; nucleotides outside the gene matches: 4. The CDR3 consists of 15 residues. Germline V lookup: CDR1 MDHEN, CDR2 SYDVKM. DNA of the CDR3: TGTGCCAGCAGTTTGGGGACTAGCGGGAGTCTCGAGCAGTACTTC. Translated: CASSLGTSGSLEQYF.

J is TRBJ2-2 and V is TRBV30; D gene uncertain. Trimming took 0 bases from V and 8 from J, leaving 7 bases between them. Germline V CDR1 and CDR2: GTSNPN, SVGIG (reference sequence). The CDR3 sequence is 12 residues long. CDR3 DNA: TGTGCCTGGAGTGTTCCCCCTGGGGAGCTGTTTTTT. This translates into CAWSVPPGELFF.

This clone was picked up a small number of times. This chain links TRBV9 with TRBJ2-6; no definite D call. Germline V gene lookup returns CDR1 SGDLS and CDR2 YYNGEE. The CDR3 sequence is 14 residues long. The V and J ends lost 4 bases and 0 bases respectively, with 5 bases between them. CDR3 DNA: TGTGCCAGCAGCTATACCTCTGGGGCCAACGTCCTGACTTTC. This codes for CASSYTSGANVLTF. Full variable domain (missing parts from reference TRBV9 and TRBJ2-6): DSGVTQTPKHLITATGQRVTLRCSPRSGDLSVYWYQQSLDQGLQFLIQYYNGEERAKGNILERFSAQQFPDLHSELNLSSLELGDSALYFCASSYTSGANVLTFGAGSRLTVL.

This clone came up once. The chain links TRBV19 to TRBJ2-2; 8 bases align to TRBD2. The CDR3 is made up of 16 amino acids. Germline V lookup: CDR1 LNHDA, CDR2 SQIVND (reference sequence). Unmatched junction bases numbered 10, after V lost 3 bases and J lost 7 bases. DNA of the CDR3: TGTGCCAGTAGTATTGGTAGCGGGAATTATGTCGGGGAGCTGTTTTTT. Protein sequence: CASSIGSGNYVGELFF.